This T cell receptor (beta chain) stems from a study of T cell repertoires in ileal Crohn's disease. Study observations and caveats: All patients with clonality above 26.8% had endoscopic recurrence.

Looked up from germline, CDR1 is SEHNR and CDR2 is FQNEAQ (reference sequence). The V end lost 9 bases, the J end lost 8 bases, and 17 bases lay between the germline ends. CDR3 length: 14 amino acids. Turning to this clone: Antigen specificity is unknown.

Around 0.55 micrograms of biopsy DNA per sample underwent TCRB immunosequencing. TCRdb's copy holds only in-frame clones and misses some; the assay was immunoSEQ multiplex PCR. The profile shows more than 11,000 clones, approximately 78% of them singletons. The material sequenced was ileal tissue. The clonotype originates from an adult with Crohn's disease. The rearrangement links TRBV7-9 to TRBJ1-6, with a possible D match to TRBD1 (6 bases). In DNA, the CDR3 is TGTGCCAGTGGGGTCAGGGGCTCCGATTCACCCCTCCACTTT. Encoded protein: CASGVRGSDSPLHF.